The 25 T cell receptor beta chains below all came from one sample that was sequenced in a study of blood T cell repertoires in COVID-19. TCRdb's table, derived via immunoSEQ multiplex PCR, lists solely in-frame clones and lacks some. The sample contains about 290,000 clones, about nine tenths of which appear only once. Sequences were obtained from peripheral blood. Source of these receptors: a woman aged 25 to 45 with COVID-19, enrolled during active disease.

The gene calls are TRBV7-8 and TRBJ1-3; the D gene is possibly TRBD1 (6 bases). The CDR3 has 19 residues. Germline V gives CDR1 SGHVS, CDR2 FQNEAQ. With 1 base removed from V and 1 base from J, the gap between germline ends came to 20 bases. The CDR3 region has the DNA TGTGCCAGCAGCTTAGAGCCCAGCGGGGGCATATTATCTGGAAACACCATATATTTT. It yields the protein CASSLEPSGGILSGNTIYF.

The chain joins TRBV11-2 to TRBJ1-5; no firm D call. The CDR3 is 16 amino acids. Germline V gene lookup returns CDR1 SGHAT and CDR2 FQNNGV. Trimming removed 5 bases at V and 0 bases at J, with 14 bases between. Written as DNA, the CDR3 is TGTGCCAGCAGCGCCCGACAACAGTATAGCAATCAGCCCCAGCATTTT. Encoded protein: CASSARQQYSNQPQHF. The whole variable domain, filled in from reference TRBV11-2 and TRBJ1-5, reads EAGVAQSPRYKIIEKRQSVAFWCNPISGHATLYWYQQILGQGPKLLIQFQNNGVVDDSQLPKDRFSAERLKGVDSTLKIQPAKLEDSAVYLCASSARQQYSNQPQHFGDGTRLSIL.

A few counts support this clone. The V gene is TRBV28, the J gene TRBJ2-1; D is unresolved. Looked up from germline, CDR1 is MDHEN and CDR2 is SYDVKM. The CDR3 consists of 15 residues. V was pared by 2 bases and J by 5 bases, with 13 bases between. The CDR3 nucleotides are TGTGCCAGCAGTTTACCCCATACCTCAGACAATGAGCAGTTCTTC. This translates into CASSLPHTSDNEQFF.

The V gene is TRBV19, the J gene TRBJ1-2, with 10 bases fitting TRBD1. The CDR3 spans 15 residues. V was clipped by 6 bases and J by 4 bases; unmatched bases: 8. Germline V gives CDR1 LNHDA, CDR2 SQIVND (reference sequence). The CDR3 spells CASRTGTGVFYGYTF. The CDR3 DNA reads TGTGCCAGTAGAACCGGGACAGGGGTTTTCTATGGCTACACCTTC.

The V call is TRBV19, the J call TRBJ2-7; 8 positions agree with TRBD2. The V gene's germline CDR1 is LNHDA and CDR2 SQIVND (reference sequence). The CDR3 is made up of 15 amino acids. The V and J ends lost 1 base and 5 bases, in that order; junction bases with no gene match: 7. CDR3 protein: CASSIGISGANEQYF. The CDR3 coding sequence is TGTGCCAGTAGTATAGGTATTAGCGGGGCCAACGAGCAGTACTTC.

V is TRBV11-2 and J is TRBJ2-7; the match to TRBD1 covers 9 bases. CDR1 is SGHAT and CDR2 is FQNNGV in the germline V gene. Trimming at V came to 6 bases and at J to 4 bases, leaving 10 bases not matched to a gene. The CDR3 is made up of 15 amino acids. CDR3 region: CASRIPGTGSYEQYF. The DNA of the CDR3 is TGTGCCAGCAGAATCCCCGGGACAGGGTCGTACGAGCAGTACTTC.

The gene calls are TRBV2 and TRBJ1-1; D is uncertain. Trimming cost V 5 bases and J 2 bases, with 15 bases left between them. Per the germline V gene, CDR1 is SNHLY and CDR2 is FYNNEI. The CDR3 extends over 15 amino acids. The CDR3, as DNA: TGTGCCAGCAGTCGGGGTACAGTGGAAAACACTGAAGCTTTCTTT. Translated, it gives CASSRGTVENTEAFF.

This chain connects TRBV28 to TRBJ2-7, with D possibly TRBD1 on 6 matching bases. The V gene lost 5 bases and the J gene lost 7 bases, with 12 bases spanning the gap. Germline V lookup: CDR1 MDHEN, CDR2 SYDVKM. This CDR3 region has 12 residues. In nucleotides, the CDR3 is TGTGCCAGCAGTCCAGGGGTCTGGGAGCAGTACTTC. Its protein product is CASSPGVWEQYF. Together with reference TRBV28 and TRBJ2-7, the CDR3 gives the full variable domain: DVKVTQSSRYLVKRTGEKVFLECVQDMDHENMFWYRQDPGLGLRLIYFSYDVKMKEKGDIPEGYSVSREKKERFSLILESASTNQTSMYLCASSPGVWEQYFGPGTRLTVT.

The chain is built from TRBV24-1 and TRBJ2-3; unclear D gene. Trimming pared 9 bases from V and 0 bases from J, leaving 15 bases between. Germline loops: CDR1 KGHDR, CDR2 SFDVKD. CDR3 length: 15 amino acids. CDR3 loop: CATAGGSLSTDTQYF. The CDR3 DNA follows: TGTGCCACCGCCGGCGGCTCGTTAAGCACAGATACGCAGTATTTT.

The chain employs TRBV6-5 and TRBJ1-1; the D gene is possibly TRBD1 (6 bases). The germline V and J ends were trimmed by 8 bases and 11 bases, with 24 bases remaining between them. Germline values: CDR1 MNHEY, CDR2 SVGAGI. The CDR3 is 14 amino acids. CDR3 coding DNA: TGTGCCAGCGGACCAGACGCACAGGGAAGGAGGGCTTTCTTT. Amino acids: CASGPDAQGRRAFF.

This chain links TRBV7-9 with TRBJ1-2; TRBD1 matches at 8 bases. The CDR3 runs to 15 residues. The germline V gene encodes CDR1 SEHNR and CDR2 FQNEAQ (reference sequence). V lost 4 bases to trimming and J lost 4 bases; unmatched junction nucleotides: 8. CDR3 bases: TGTGCCAGCAGCTCGACAGGGGCGAGTACCTATGGCTACACCTTC. Its protein is CASSSTGASTYGYTF.

The DNA of the CDR3 is TGTGCCAGCAGCCTGCTAACTAGCGGCCCCGGGGAGCTGTTTTTT. This gives the protein CASSLLTSGPGELFF. The chain is built from TRBV7-9 and TRBJ2-2; 8 nucleotides align to TRBD2. The CDR3 extends over 15 amino acids. Germline CDR1 reads SEHNR; CDR2 reads FQNEAQ (reference sequence). The V gene end was trimmed by 5 bases and the J gene end by 6 bases; junction bases not matched to a gene: 8.

V gene TRBV19 combines with J gene TRBJ1-6; 7 nucleotides agree with TRBD1. The CDR3 is 14 residues long. CDR1 and CDR2 (germline): LNHDA, SQIVND (reference sequence). Trimming took 4 bases from V and 8 from J; bases not matched to a gene: 5. The CDR3 spells CASSTHRGDSPLHF. Here the CDR3 DNA reads TGTGCCAGTAGTACCCACAGGGGTGATTCACCCCTCCACTTT.

This sequence joins TRBV10-1 and TRBJ2-1, with 9 nucleotides matching TRBD2. The CDR3 length is 17 residues. V was pared by 3 bases and J by 7 bases, with 13 bases of the junction left unmatched. Looked up from germline, CDR1 is WNHNN and CDR2 is SYGVQD (reference sequence). CDR3 sequence (DNA): TGCGCCAGCAGTGAACTTGGCGGGGGGGCCGAATGGAATGAGCAGTTCTTC. Residues: CASSELGGGAEWNEQFF.

The chain is built from TRBV4-1 and TRBJ2-5; tentative D call: TRBD2 (5 bases). Germline CDR1 reads MGHRA; CDR2 reads YSYEKL. Deletions cut 4 bases from V and 2 bases from J, with 20 bases between. The CDR3 extends over 17 amino acids. CDR3 in DNA: TGCGCCAGCAGCCCAAGAGGGCAGGTAGGGCGACAAGAGACCCAGTACTTC. Amino acids: CASSPRGQVGRQETQYF.

V usage is TRBV3-1 (or the pseudogene TRBV3-2) and J usage is TRBJ1-1; no firm D call. This CDR3 comprises 12 residues. Germline V gene lookup returns CDR1 LGHDT and CDR2 YNNKEL (reference sequence). V lost 1 base and J 7 bases, leaving 7 bases between the germline ends. CDR3 nucleotides: TGTGCCAGCAGCCAAGCCTTGCGTGAAGCTTTCTTT. Amino acids: CASSQALREAFF.

The J gene is TRBJ2-2, the V gene TRBV24-1; a weak D match, TRBD2 (11 bases). CDR3 size: 20 residues. V lost 4 bases to trimming and J lost 1 base, with 24 bases between them. Germline loops: CDR1 KGHDR, CDR2 SFDVKD. The CDR3 region is CATSDFKGQGTSGNTGELFF. CDR3 sequence (DNA): TGTGCCACCAGTGACTTCAAGGGACAGGGGACTAGCGGGAACACCGGGGAGCTGTTTTTT.

The genes are TRBV2 and TRBJ2-7, with D hard to call. The V end lost 8 bases, the J end lost 4 bases, and 18 bases lay between the germline ends. The CDR3 is made up of 14 amino acids. CDR1 and CDR2 (germline): SNHLY, FYNNEI. In DNA form, the CDR3 reads TGTGCCAGCTCCCCCCTAGACTCTACTTACGAGCAGTACTTC. Translating it yields CASSPLDSTYEQYF.

The chain uses TRBV5-6 and TRBJ1-1; D might be TRBD1 (5 bases). The CDR3 covers 14 residues. The germline CDR1 and CDR2 sequences are SGHDT and YYEEEE. V was trimmed by 4 bases and J by 3 bases, leaving 13 bases between them. The CDR3: CASSRNGRDTEAFF. In DNA form, the CDR3 reads TGTGCCAGCAGCCGAAATGGCAGGGACACTGAAGCTTTCTTT. The full variable domain, its missing parts supplied by reference TRBV5-6 and TRBJ1-1, is DAGVTQSPTHLIKTRGQQVTLRCSPKSGHDTVSWYQQALGQGPQFIFQYYEEEERQRGNFPDRFSGHQFPNYSSELNVNALLLGDSALYLCASSRNGRDTEAFFGQGTRLTVV.

V usage is TRBV5-6 and J usage is TRBJ1-3; a weak D match, TRBD1 (5 bases). Deletions cut 6 bases from V and 4 bases from J, with 17 bases between. Germline loops: CDR1 SGHDT, CDR2 YYEEEE. This CDR3 is 15 amino acids long. CDR3 coding DNA: TGTGCCAGCACCCTAGGGGCGTCCCACGGAAACACCATATATTTT. Its protein product is CASTLGASHGNTIYF.

V usage is TRBV4-1 and J usage is TRBJ1-1, with D unresolved. Germline CDR1 and CDR2: MGHRA and YSYEKL. This CDR3 contains 15 residues. V was shortened by 1 base and J by 1 base, with 10 bases between the two germline ends. CDR3 nucleotides: TGCGCCAGCAGCCAAGTGGGGAGGGCGAACACTGAAGCTTTCTTT. Its translation: CASSQVGRANTEAFF.

The J gene is TRBJ1-2, the V gene TRBV30, with no clear D. The length of the CDR3 is 8 residues. Germline V CDR1 and CDR2: GTSNPN, SVGIG (reference sequence). This chain's CDR3 is CCVYGYTF. CDR3 bases: TGTTGCGTCTATGGCTACACCTTC.

The rearrangement links TRBV27 to TRBJ1-1; D may be TRBD1 (5 bases). Germline V CDR1 and CDR2: MNHEY, SMNVEV (reference sequence). With 0 bases removed from V and 1 base from J, the gap between germline ends came to 12 bases. The CDR3 totals 16 residues. CDR3 region: CASSLSGGFGNTEAFF. In DNA, the CDR3 is TGTGCCAGCAGTTTATCGGGGGGATTCGGGAACACTGAAGCTTTCTTT.

The chain is built from TRBV10-1 and TRBJ2-3; 10 bases fit TRBD2. The CDR3 extends over 15 amino acids. Trimming took 9 bases from V and 3 from J; bases not matched to a gene: 9. Germline values: CDR1 WNHNN, CDR2 SYGVQD (reference sequence). CDR3 loop: CASNTAGGLTDTQYF. DNA for the CDR3: TGCGCCAGTAACACAGCGGGGGGGCTGACAGATACGCAGTATTTT.

Here the CDR3 reads CASSPPRQGIFSKNIQYF. CDR3 bases: TGTGCCAGCTCTCCGCCGCGACAGGGGATTTTTTCCAAAAACATTCAGTACTTC. This rearrangement joins TRBV18 to TRBJ2-4; TRBD1 matches 8 bases. The V gene end was trimmed by 6 bases and the J gene end by 2 bases; junction bases not matched to a gene: 15. CDR3 size: 18 residues. From germline, CDR1 is KGHSH and CDR2 LQKENI.